This T cell receptor (beta chain) was captured by sequencing in a study of CD8 T cells in ankylosing spondylitis. Overall study results and limits: Previous work reported some of these motif variants in the synovial fluid and blood of reactive arthritis. A TCR beta motif of fewer than 10 highly homologous variants seemed to mark ankylosing spondylitis blood. CD8+ by phenotype, disease-linked clones were relatively rare in peripheral blood. Reported data indicate significant enrichment of disease-linked clones within matched ankylosing spondylitis synovial fluid.

Preparation of TCR beta libraries was done by quantitative 5'-RACE with molecular barcodes. Using its own MiXCR run on the 5' RACE reads, TCRdb lists one record per CDR3 protein. The sample contains 300,000 to 400,000 distinct CDR3 sequences, 20% to 25% of which appear only once. The V gene's germline CDR1 is SQVTM and CDR2 ANQGSEA. There are 14 residues in the CDR3. Trimming shortened V by 3 bases and J by 2 bases, and 14 bases separated the two germline ends. In the case of this clonotype: What it recognizes is unknown.

The sequenced sample was blood, either unsorted or a sorted T cell fraction (not recorded which). The chain recombines TRBV29-1 with TRBJ2-7; no reliable D call. The source of this sequence is a male donor with ankylosing spondylitis. CDR3 in DNA: TGCAGCGTTGAGGTGGGTTCGGTACCCTACGAGCAGTACTTC. Translated, it gives CSVEVGSVPYEQYF.